What follows are 5 T cell receptor beta chains derived from one specimen sequenced in a study of cytomegalovirus exposure and HLA in healthy donors. The PCR ran on 60 Vbeta and 13 Jbeta primers. This table comes from immunoSEQ multiplex PCR, and its TCRdb copy is limited to in-frame clones, with some not included. The sample has about 160,000 clones, under 80% seen once. The source material was PBMCs. These receptors were collected from a man aged 35 to 55 in good health and CMV-seronegative.

The gene calls are TRBV7-3 and TRBJ2-2; TRBD2 might be the D (5 bases). The CDR3 spans 14 residues. The germline CDR1 and CDR2 sequences are SGHTA and FQGTGA. V dropped 5 bases and J dropped 7 bases, with 14 bases sitting between them. The CDR3 coding sequence is TGTGCCAGCAGCCCGCTACTCGGGGTCGGGGAGCTGTTTTTT. This encodes CASSPLLGVGELFF.

The rearrangement links TRBV6-1 to TRBJ2-5; D might be TRBD1 (5 bases). The DNA end is more similar to TRBJ2-7, so the J call may be wrong. The length of the CDR3 is 13 residues. Germline CDR1 MNHNS, CDR2 SASEGT. CDR3 coding DNA: TGTGCCTCGCATCGGACACGGGCGGACGAGCAGTACTTC. The encoded protein is CASHRTRADEQYF.

The V and J genes are TRBV10-1 and TRBJ2-3; 7 nucleotides line up with TRBD1. The V gene end was trimmed by 0 bases and the J gene end by 2 bases; junction bases not matched to a gene: 5. From germline, CDR1 is WNHNN and CDR2 SYGVQD (reference sequence). The CDR3 is made up of 16 amino acids. The DNA for the CDR3 is TGCGCCAGCAGTGAGTCCCCAGGGGGACACACAGATACGCAGTATTTT. It codes for CASSESPGGHTDTQYF.

This rearrangement joins TRBV10-2 to TRBJ2-1, with 9 bases identical to TRBD2. With V trimmed by 2 bases and J by 8 bases, 7 bases remained unmatched. Germline loops: CDR1 WSHSY, CDR2 SAAADI. This CDR3 has 15 amino acids. CDR3: CASSEMAGGPYEQFF. The CDR3 region has the DNA TGCGCCAGCAGTGAGATGGCGGGGGGGCCTTATGAGCAGTTCTTC.

V is TRBV5-1 and J is TRBJ2-1; 9 bases are shared with TRBD1. There are 15 residues in the CDR3. Per germline, CDR1 SGHRS and CDR2 YFSETQ. V shed 5 bases, J shed 9 bases, and the junction held 12 bases outside the gene matches. The CDR3 DNA is TGCGCCAGCAGTTTCAATTCGGGACAGGGCTCTGAGCAGTTCTTC. Its translation is CASSFNSGQGSEQFF.